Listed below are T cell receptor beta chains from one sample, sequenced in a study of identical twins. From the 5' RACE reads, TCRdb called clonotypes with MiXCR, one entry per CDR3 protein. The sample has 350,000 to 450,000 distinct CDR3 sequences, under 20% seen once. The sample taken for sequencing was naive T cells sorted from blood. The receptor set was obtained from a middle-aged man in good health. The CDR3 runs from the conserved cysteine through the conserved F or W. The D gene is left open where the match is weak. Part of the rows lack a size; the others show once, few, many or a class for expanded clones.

TGTGCCAGCAGTCCCTCCGGGAGACCCTACGAGCAGTACTTC	CASSPSGRPYEQYF	TRBJ2-7	many	TRBV7-9	NA
TGTGCCAGCAGCCCAACTCTGTGGGCGCGGAACACCGGGGAGCTGTTTTTT	CASSPTLWARNTGELFF	TRBJ2-2	NA	TRBV7-2	NA
TGTGCCCGCAGCCCCATTACAGGGGGCGCTTACACTGGGGCCAACGTCCTGACTTTC	CARSPITGGAYTGANVLTF	TRBJ2-6	once	TRBV28	TRBD1
TGCAGCGTTGTTTTTGGGGCCACTGGGGCCAACGTCCTGACTTTC	CSVVFGATGANVLTF	TRBJ2-6	NA	TRBV29-1	NA
TGTGCCAGCTCACCTACCCGATCGGCTTGGAATGAGCAGTTCTTC	CASSPTRSAWNEQFF	TRBJ2-1	NA	TRBV18	NA
TGTGCCACCAGCGGAACTATAGAGGGGTACTACAATGAGCAGTTCTTC	CATSGTIEGYYNEQFF	TRBJ2-1	NA	TRBV15	NA
TGCGCCAGCAGCTCCGGGACAGCCCGGGGCTACACCTTC	CASSSGTARGYTF	TRBJ1-2	many	TRBV5-1	TRBD1
TGTGCCAGCAGCTCATTCAGGGTGTACGAGCAGTACTTC	CASSSFRVYEQYF	TRBJ2-7	NA	TRBV7-2	NA
TGCAGTGCTTCGGACAGCTATGGCTACACCTTC	CSASDSYGYTF	TRBJ1-2	many	TRBV20-1	NA
TGCAGTGCAGTCGGGGCTTGGGGCCACGAGCAGTACTTC	CSAVGAWGHEQYF	TRBJ2-7	many	TRBV20-1	NA
TGCAGCGTGAGTAGAGGAATGGGGGCCTACGAGCAGTACTTC	CSVSRGMGAYEQYF	TRBJ2-7	many	TRBV29-1	NA
TGTGCCAGCCGGACAGGGGGGTACAATGAGCAGTTCTTC	CASRTGGYNEQFF	TRBJ2-1	few	TRBV6-2/TRBV6-3	TRBD1
TGCGCCAGCAGCCAAGGCGGTCTTCGGGACAGGGCAAACATTCAGTACTTC	CASSQGGLRDRANIQYF	TRBJ2-4	many	TRBV4-1	TRBD1
TGTGCCAGTAGTACCACCCATACTCCGAGCAATCAGCCCCAGCATTTT	CASSTTHTPSNQPQHF	TRBJ1-5	NA	TRBV19	NA
TGCGCCAGCAGCCCCGGGGGCGGGAGACTCATGAACACTGAAGCTTTCTTT	CASSPGGGRLMNTEAFF	TRBJ1-1	NA	TRBV4-1	NA
TGTGCCAGCAGTCCTGGGTATTCCTACAATGAGCAGTTCTTC	CASSPGYSYNEQFF	TRBJ2-1	NA	TRBV7-9	NA
TGTGCCATCAGTGATGGGGCTAGCGGCGAGACCCAGTACTTC	CAISDGASGETQYF	TRBJ2-5	NA	TRBV10-3	TRBD2
TGCAGTGCTAGAGCGCATTCAGGACAGGGGAACACTGAAGCTTTCTTT	CSARAHSGQGNTEAFF	TRBJ1-1	NA	TRBV20-1	TRBD1
TGTGCCAGCAGTCCGACTACGGGACTAGCAGAGACCCAGTACTTC	CASSPTTGLAETQYF	TRBJ2-5	few	TRBV12-3/TRBV12-4	TRBD2
TGTGCCAGCAGCGCCCCCGGGAACTATGGCTACACCTTC	CASSAPGNYGYTF	TRBJ1-2	NA	TRBV9	NA
TGTGCCAGCAGTTTAGCGATCGAGGGGCATAACTATGGCTACACCTTC	CASSLAIEGHNYGYTF	TRBJ1-2	many	TRBV12-3/TRBV12-4	NA
TGTGCCAGCAGCCTGACTAGCGAGGGGGATACGCAGTATTTT	CASSLTSEGDTQYF	TRBJ2-3	NA	TRBV4-2	TRBD2
TGCGCCAGCAGCCAAGGATATCAAAACATTCAGTACTTC	CASSQGYQNIQYF	TRBJ2-4	NA	TRBV4-3	NA
TGTGCCAGCAGTTTCGGCACCGGGACAGGGAGCACAGATACGCAGTATTTT	CASSFGTGTGSTDTQYF	TRBJ2-3	NA	TRBV6-5	TRBD1
TGTGCCAGCAGCCAAGTTGGGGACCTGGTCGAGCAGTACTTC	CASSQVGDLVEQYF	TRBJ2-7	many	TRBV4-2	NA
TGTGCTAGTGGTTTGGCCCCGAACACCGGGGAGCTGTTTTTT	CASGLAPNTGELFF	TRBJ2-2	NA	TRBV12-5	NA
TGTGCCAGCAGCTTGAGCCCGGGGCCGCACTACGAGCAGTACTTC	CASSLSPGPHYEQYF	TRBJ2-7	NA	TRBV5-5	NA
TGTGCCAGCAGCTTTAGGGGTACTAGCGGGAGGGCTACTGTACATGAGCAGTTCTTC	CASSFRGTSGRATVHEQFF	TRBJ2-1	NA	TRBV5-4	TRBD2
TGTGCCAGCAGCCAAGACACCGGGACTTATTACGAGCAGTACTTC	CASSQDTGTYYEQYF	TRBJ2-7	many	TRBV3-1	NA
TGTGCCAGCACCGCGGACAGTAACACTGAAGCTTTCTTT	CASTADSNTEAFF	TRBJ1-1	many	TRBV2	NA
TGTGCCAGCAGTTTTTTGGTCGGACAGGGGGCCCACGAGCAGTACTTC	CASSFLVGQGAHEQYF	TRBJ2-7	NA	TRBV28	TRBD1
TGTGCCAGCAGTTTGGGTGGTGGACTAAACGAGCAGTACTTC	CASSLGGGLNEQYF	TRBJ2-7	NA	TRBV28	NA
TGTGCCAGCAGCTCGTCCTCAGGGCCAACTCGCCTCTCCTACAATGAGCAGTTCTTC	CASSSSSGPTRLSYNEQFF	TRBJ2-1	few	TRBV5-4	NA
TGTGCCAGCAGCCCAACATGGGGCACTGAAGCTTTCTTT	CASSPTWGTEAFF	TRBJ1-1	many	TRBV3-1	NA
TGCAGTGCTGTCCGGGACCACTACCATGAGCAGTTCTTC	CSAVRDHYHEQFF	TRBJ2-1	NA	TRBV20-1	NA
NA	CASRPRTSMRARGAVFF	TRBJ2-2	few	TRBV12-2	NA
TGCAGTGGGCTACAGGGGCAGGGTAATTCACCCCTCCACTTT	CSGLQGQGNSPLHF	TRBJ1-6	few	TRBV20-1	TRBD1
TGTGCCAGCAGTCGGGACAGGAGATCCTACGAGCAGTACTTC	CASSRDRRSYEQYF	TRBJ2-7	NA	TRBV6-1	TRBD1
TGTGCCAGCAGCTTGACCCGGGACATCTACTACGAGCAGTACTTC	CASSLTRDIYYEQYF	TRBJ2-7	many	TRBV11-2	NA
TGCGCCAGCAGCTTGGGGGCCTCCGTCTACGAGCAGTACTTC	CASSLGASVYEQYF	TRBJ2-7	NA	TRBV5-1	NA
TGTGCCACCAGTGATTGGACTAGCGCCGAGCAGTACTTC	CATSDWTSAEQYF	TRBJ2-7	many	TRBV24-1	TRBD2
TGCGCCAGCAGCTCCTCGAAGGACCCTAAAAACTACAATGAGCAGTTCTTC	CASSSSKDPKNYNEQFF	TRBJ2-1	many	TRBV5-1	NA
TGTGCCAGCAGCGTAGTCTGGAATGAGCAGTTCTTC	CASSVVWNEQFF	TRBJ2-1	NA	TRBV9	NA
TGTGCCAGCAGCTGGACAGAGTTCCAAGAGACCCAGTACTTC	CASSWTEFQETQYF	TRBJ2-5	NA	TRBV7-2	NA
TGTGCCAGCAGCTTAGATCGGGGCAATAGTGAGCAGTTCTTC	CASSLDRGNSEQFF	TRBJ2-1	NA	TRBV11-2	NA
TGCAGTGCTAGGAGGACAGGGTTAGAAGAAAAACTGTTTTTT	CSARRTGLEEKLFF	TRBJ1-4	NA	TRBV20-1	TRBD1
TGTGCCATCAGTCCAAGGACAGAGAACTATGGCTACACCTTC	CAISPRTENYGYTF	TRBJ1-2	NA	TRBV10-3	NA
TGCAGCGTTGAAGATTGGGTCTCAGGGGGCCTCTACAATGAGCAGTTCTTC	CSVEDWVSGGLYNEQFF	TRBJ2-1	many	TRBV29-1	TRBD1
TGTGCCTGGTCCGGGACATTAGATCGGAATGAGCAGTTCTTC	CAWSGTLDRNEQFF	TRBJ2-1	few	TRBV30	NA
TGTGCCAGCAGTTACTATGCCGGGAGTGATGAGCAGTTCTTC	CASSYYAGSDEQFF	TRBJ2-1	few	TRBV6-5	NA
TGTGCCAGCAGTTACACGCAGGGGGGCGATGGCTACACCTTC	CASSYTQGGDGYTF	TRBJ1-2	few	TRBV6-5	TRBD1
TGTGCCAGCAGTTTACTTAGCGGGGGGGGGGAGACCCAGTACTTC	CASSLLSGGGETQYF	TRBJ2-5	many	TRBV28	TRBD2